Shown below are 32 T cell receptor beta chains from a single sample sequenced in a study of immune evolution from preneoplasia to lung adenocarcinoma. Sequenced by immunoSEQ multiplex PCR; TCRdb stores in-frame clones only, minus some. The data hold thousands of clones, with 84% observed a single time. Sequencing was done on a sample of FFPE lung adenocarcinoma in situ tissue. The receptor source for this set is a person aged 60-79 years with lung adenocarcinoma.

The rearrangement joins TRBV28 to TRBJ2-7; 8 nucleotides line up with TRBD2. The CDR3 runs to 14 residues. The V and J ends lost 8 bases and 3 bases, in that order; junction bases with no gene match: 9. The V gene's germline CDR1 is MDHEN and CDR2 SYDVKM. CDR3 sequence (DNA): TGTGCCAGCGACTCGGGAGGGGGTATCTACGAGCAGTACTTC. Translation: CASDSGGGIYEQYF.

This chain connects TRBV28 to TRBJ1-5; maybe TRBD1 (6 bases). The germline gives CDR1 MDHEN, CDR2 SYDVKM. V lost 5 bases and J lost 3, with 17 bases in between. CDR3 length: 16 amino acids. The CDR3 bases are TGTGCCAGCAGTCTAAGCGGGACAACCCCCAATCAGCCCCAGCATTTT. Protein: CASSLSGTTPNQPQHF. Drawing the rest from reference TRBV28 and TRBJ1-5, the complete variable domain is DVKVTQSSRYLVKRTGEKVFLECVQDMDHENMFWYRQDPGLGLRLIYFSYDVKMKEKGDIPEGYSVSREKKERFSLILESASTNQTSMYLCASSLSGTTPNQPQHFGDGTRLSIL.

The genes are TRBV29-1 and TRBJ2-2, with TRBD2 matching over 8 bases. Looked up from germline, CDR1 is SQVTM and CDR2 is ANQGSEA. The CDR3 is made up of 14 amino acids. Trimming removed 6 bases from V and 2 bases from J; junction bases left unmatched: 5. CDR3 in amino acids: CSVKRESNTGELFF. The CDR3 DNA reads as TGCAGCGTGAAGCGGGAGTCTAACACCGGGGAGCTGTTTTTT.

This chain joins TRBV4-2 and TRBJ1-1; D gene unclear. The CDR3 has 12 amino acids. Germline-derived CDR1 and CDR2 are LGHNA and YNFKEQ. The V and J ends lost 4 bases and 10 bases respectively, with 13 bases between them. The CDR3 DNA is TGTGCCAGCAGCCCCGACGGGCCGGGAGCTTTCTTT. Translated, it gives CASSPDGPGAFF.

As regards this clone: At the DNA level, this CDR3 is encoded by other sequences in the same sample as well. The V gene is TRBV15, the J gene TRBJ1-2, with TRBD1 as a possible D gene (5 bases). V was pared by 0 bases and J by 4 bases, with 12 bases between. The CDR3 has 15 residues. CDR1 is LNHNV, CDR2 YYDKDF, per germline (reference sequence). The CDR3 here is CATSRDSQGSYGYTF. In DNA, the CDR3 is TGTGCCACCAGCAGAGATAGCCAGGGATCCTATGGCTACACCTTC.

The chain combines TRBV6-1 with TRBJ1-5; D gene ambiguous. CDR3 length equals 13 residues. V gave up 3 bases and J gave up 6 bases, with 9 bases separating them. Germline values: CDR1 MNHNS, CDR2 SASEGT. The CDR3, as DNA: TGTGCCAGCAGTGATACAGATGTTCAGCCCCAGCATTTT. Residues: CASSDTDVQPQHF.

This chain links TRBV7-8 with TRBJ1-5; D remains unclear. Trimming removed 2 bases from V and 4 bases from J, with 12 bases in between. This CDR3 spans 15 amino acids. Germline CDR1 and CDR2: SGHVS and FQNEAQ. The CDR3 DNA sequence: TGTGCCAGCAGCTTAACGGGCGCCTATAATCAGCCCCAGCATTTT. The encoded protein is CASSLTGAYNQPQHF.

This chain uses TRBV11-2 with TRBJ1-1; no clear D gene. The V end lost 4 bases, the J end lost 1 base, and 7 bases lay between the germline ends. Germline V gene sequence: CDR1 SGHAT, CDR2 FQNNGV. This CDR3 spans 13 amino acids. The CDR3 DNA reads as TGTGCCAGCAGCTCGACACAGAACACTGAAGCTTTCTTT. The encoded protein is CASSSTQNTEAFF.

This clone is labeled large. This chain uses TRBV11-3 with TRBJ2-1; TRBD1 agrees at 7 bases. Germline CDR1 reads SGHNT; CDR2 reads YENEEA. The CDR3 is 15 amino acids. The J segment lost 10 bases and the V segment lost 4 bases, leaving 13 bases of the junction unmatched. CDR3 residues: CASSSRTGWPREQFF. CDR3 DNA sequence: TGTGCCAGCAGCTCCCGGACAGGTTGGCCAAGAGAGCAGTTCTTC. The entire variable domain, with the rest obtained from reference TRBV11-3 and TRBJ2-1, is as follows: EAGVVQSPRYKIIEKKQPVAFWCNPISGHNTLYWYLQNLGQGPELLIRYENEEAVDDSQLPKDRFSAERLKGVDSTLKIQPAELGDSAVYLCASSSRTGWPREQFFGPGTRLTVL.

The V call is TRBV4-1, the J call TRBJ1-6; D ambiguous. CDR3 length equals 14 residues. Trimming took 0 bases from V and 7 from J, leaving 7 bases between them. Per germline, CDR1 MGHRA and CDR2 YSYEKL. The CDR3 sequence is CASSQDIGNSPLHF. CDR3 nucleotides: TGCGCCAGCAGCCAAGATATCGGGAATTCACCCCTCCACTTT.

The rearrangement joins TRBV29-1 to TRBJ1-3; D call uncertain. Trimming left V 7 bases short and J 0 bases short, with 10 bases between. The germline V gene has CDR1 SQVTM and CDR2 ANQGSEA. The CDR3 is 13 amino acids. CDR3 protein: CSALEYSGNTIYF. CDR3 DNA: TGCAGCGCCCTGGAATACTCTGGAAACACCATATATTTT.

This clone was picked up one time. The J gene is TRBJ2-6, the V gene TRBV6-1; 9 bases match TRBD1. Germline V gene data show CDR1 as MNHNS and CDR2 as SASEGT. The J segment lost 4 bases and the V segment lost 3 bases, leaving 7 bases of the junction unmatched. This CDR3 has 17 amino acids. The CDR3, as DNA: TGTGCCAGCAGTGATTTTACAGGGGGCACGGGGGCCAACGTCCTGACTTTC. Translation: CASSDFTGGTGANVLTF.

V gene TRBV29-1 combines with J gene TRBJ2-5; D is unclear. Germline CDR1 is SQVTM and CDR2 is ANQGSEA. V lost 2 bases to trimming and J lost 6 bases, with 16 bases between them. CDR3 length equals 14 residues. DNA of the CDR3: TGCAGCGTTGAAATGTCTAATTATTGGAAGACCCAGTACTTC. It encodes CSVEMSNYWKTQYF.

This clone was found once. V gene TRBV4-2 combines with J gene TRBJ1-4; 7 bases match TRBD1. Germline CDR1 LGHNA, CDR2 YNFKEQ. The CDR3 spans 17 residues. V trimming: 2 bases; J trimming: 5 bases; junction bases outside the gene matches: 11. Here the CDR3 reads CASSQLVPGQRNEKLFF. CDR3 nucleotide sequence: TGTGCCAGCAGCCAACTGGTTCCGGGACAGAGGAATGAAAAACTGTTTTTT.

The chain links TRBV5-1 to TRBJ2-1, with TRBD2 matching over 8 bases. J lost 7 bases, V lost 3 bases, and 12 bases had no gene match. This CDR3 contains 16 residues. Germline CDR1 is SGHRS and CDR2 is YFSETQ. CDR3 protein: CASSSPGSGRWNEQFF. CDR3 nucleotide sequence: TGCGCCAGCAGCTCGCCGGGGAGCGGGAGATGGAATGAGCAGTTCTTC.

This clone has just a few counts. The chain recombines TRBV7-9 with TRBJ2-4; TRBD2 agrees at 8 bases. Per germline, CDR1 SEHNR and CDR2 FQNEAQ (reference sequence). The CDR3 consists of 14 residues. The J segment lost 8 bases and the V segment lost 4 bases, leaving 7 bases of the junction unmatched. CDR3 bases: TGTGCCAGCAGCTCGGGGGGGGGTCTCGACATTCAGTACTTC. It specifies CASSSGGGLDIQYF.

V is TRBV5-6 and J is TRBJ2-4; no clear D. The V end lost 7 bases, the J end lost 9 bases, and 14 bases lay between the germline ends. Germline assignment: CDR1 SGHDT and CDR2 YYEEEE. The length of the CDR3 is 12 residues. CDR3 region: CASGSSQTIQYF. The CDR3 DNA sequence: TGTGCCAGCGGTTCAAGCCAGACCATTCAGTACTTC.

The V call is TRBV7-9, the J call TRBJ2-7; D uncertain. Germline lookup yields CDR1 SEHNR and CDR2 FQNEAQ (reference sequence). The V and J ends lost 1 base and 3 bases respectively, with 10 bases between them. CDR3 size: 14 residues. The CDR3 bases are TGTGCCAGCAGCTTAGGTTCCTCCGTCTACGAGCAGTACTTC. It encodes CASSLGSSVYEQYF.

This clone was seen only a few times. The chain carries TRBV2 and TRBJ2-7; D may correspond to TRBD1 or TRBD2 (6 bases each). V lost 7 bases and J 0 bases, leaving 13 bases between the germline ends. CDR1 is SNHLY, CDR2 FYNNEI, per germline. CDR3 length: 14 residues. CDR3 amino acids: CASMEGGYSYEQYF. The CDR3 region has the DNA TGTGCCAGCATGGAGGGGGGCTACTCCTACGAGCAGTACTTC.

This chain connects TRBV28 to TRBJ2-3, with D maybe TRBD2 (6 bases). The CDR3 runs 14 residues. The V gene's germline CDR1 is MDHEN and CDR2 SYDVKM. With 6 bases removed from V and 4 bases from J, the gap between germline ends came to 14 bases. CDR3 sequence: CASSPVGGADTQYF. In DNA form, the CDR3 reads TGTGCCAGCAGCCCCGTGGGCGGGGCAGATACGCAGTATTTT.

The chain is built from TRBV4-3 and TRBJ2-3, with D perhaps matching TRBD1 (5 bases). Germline V gene sequence: CDR1 LGHNA, CDR2 YSLEER. V was cut by 0 bases and J by 8 bases, with 12 bases left in between. The CDR3 extends over 14 amino acids. The DNA for the CDR3 is TGCGCCAGCAGCCAAGATGCAGGGTCAGGTACGCAGTATTTT. Its translation is CASSQDAGSGTQYF.

The chain recombines TRBV6-5 with TRBJ2-7, with D perhaps matching TRBD1 (6 bases). CDR3 length equals 15 residues. The germline gives CDR1 MNHEY, CDR2 SVGAGI. Trimming left V 0 bases short and J 2 bases short, with 11 bases between. The CDR3, as DNA: TGTGCCAGCAGTTACTCGGGGACACCAGCCTACGAGCAGTACTTC. Translation: CASSYSGTPAYEQYF.

This clone was seen once. The rearrangement links TRBV2 to TRBJ1-5, with D perhaps matching TRBD1 (5 bases). This CDR3 has 16 residues. Germline assignment: CDR1 SNHLY and CDR2 FYNNEI. Trimming left V 0 bases short and J 6 bases short, with 15 bases between. CDR3 coding DNA: TGTGCCAGCAGTGAAGCGGGCAGGGCTCCGAGTCAGCCCCAGCATTTT. It codes for CASSEAGRAPSQPQHF.

CDR3 coding DNA: TGTGCCAGCAGTGAAGGGACAGGCGACGGGGAGCTGTTTTTT. This sequence encodes CASSEGTGDGELFF. The rearrangement links TRBV2 to TRBJ2-2; 7 positions agree with TRBD1. CDR1 and CDR2 (germline): SNHLY, FYNNEI. V lost 1 base to trimming and J lost 7 bases; unmatched junction nucleotides: 3. This CDR3 has 14 amino acids.

The chain links TRBV9 to TRBJ2-7, with a tentative D call TRBD2 (5 bases). From germline, CDR1 is SGDLS and CDR2 YYNGEE. Trimming left V 0 bases short and J 7 bases short, with 11 bases between. The CDR3 has 13 residues. CDR3 nucleotide sequence: TGTGCCAGCAGCGTAGCTCCGGGGAAAGAGCAGTACTTC. This encodes CASSVAPGKEQYF.

This clone was detected only once. The V and J genes are TRBV2 and TRBJ1-1; D not resolved. V lost 4 bases and J 4 bases, leaving 4 bases between the germline ends. The CDR3 sequence is 11 residues long. Germline V CDR1 and CDR2: SNHLY, FYNNEI. The CDR3 DNA reads as TGTGCCAGCAGTGTTGGCACTGAAGCTTTCTTT. Translation: CASSVGTEAFF.

This clone was detected only once. Its ends do not fully match the called genes, so a read error is possible. CDR3 protein: CASSEGLAGIFTF. The CDR3 nucleotides are TGTGCCAGCAGTGAGGGACTAGCGGGGATTTTTACCTTT. The J gene is TRBJ2-3, the V gene TRBV25-1; 13 nucleotides agree with TRBD2. The CDR3 has 13 amino acids. Germline V gene sequence: CDR1 MGHDK, CDR2 SYGVNS.

The rearrangement links TRBV9 to TRBJ1-1; D is unclear. Germline V lookup: CDR1 SGDLS, CDR2 YYNGEE. This CDR3 is built from 13 residues. V was trimmed by 1 base and J by 0 bases, leaving 4 bases between them. The DNA for the CDR3 is TGTGCCAGCAGCGTAACCTTGAACACTGAAGCTTTCTTT. Translating gives CASSVTLNTEAFF. The full variable domain, in which reference TRBV9 and TRBJ1-1 provide the parts outside the CDR3, is DSGVTQTPKHLITATGQRVTLRCSPRSGDLSVYWYQQSLDQGLQFLIQYYNGEERAKGNILERFSAQQFPDLHSELNLSSLELGDSALYFCASSVTLNTEAFFGQGTRLTVV.

The chain employs TRBV28 and TRBJ2-7, with unresolved D. Germline CDR1 reads MDHEN; CDR2 reads SYDVKM. The CDR3 contains 15 residues. The germline V and J ends were trimmed by 4 bases and 0 bases, with 13 bases remaining between them. In DNA form, the CDR3 reads TGTGCCAGCAGTTCACCATCCGAGAGCTCCTACGAGCAGTACTTC. It encodes CASSSPSESSYEQYF.

The chain couples TRBV2 to TRBJ1-5; possible D gene TRBD1, 6 bases. Trimming shortened V by 3 bases and J by 5 bases, and 14 bases separated the two germline ends. The CDR3 extends over 15 amino acids. The germline V gene encodes CDR1 SNHLY and CDR2 FYNNEI. The CDR3 nucleotides read TGTGCCAGCAGTGACCGGGGGCTCGGGTATCAGCCCCAGCATTTT. It translates to CASSDRGLGYQPQHF. The whole variable domain, filled in from reference TRBV2 and TRBJ1-5, reads EPEVTQTPSHQVTQMGQEVILRCVPISNHLYFYWYRQILGQKVEFLVSFYNNEISEKSEIFDDQFSVERPDGSNFTLKIRSTKLEDSAMYFCASSDRGLGYQPQHFGDGTRLSIL.

This clone has just one count. This chain uses TRBV5-1 with TRBJ2-5; TRBD1 aligns across 9 bases. CDR3 length equals 14 residues. Germline V lookup: CDR1 SGHRS, CDR2 YFSETQ. With 4 bases clipped from V and 5 bases from J, the junction kept 6 bases outside the gene matches. This chain's CDR3 is CASSRGQGMETQYF. In DNA form, the CDR3 reads TGCGCCAGCAGCCGAGGACAGGGGATGGAGACCCAGTACTTC.

V usage is TRBV9 and J usage is TRBJ2-2; 8 bases match TRBD2. Germline CDR1 SGDLS, CDR2 YYNGEE. The CDR3 is made up of 16 amino acids. After removal of 3 bases from V and 5 bases from J, the junction contained 9 bases not matched to a gene. The CDR3 sequence: CASSAGPGGRTGELFF. DNA of the CDR3: TGTGCCAGCAGCGCCGGCCCGGGGGGGAGAACCGGGGAGCTGTTTTTT.